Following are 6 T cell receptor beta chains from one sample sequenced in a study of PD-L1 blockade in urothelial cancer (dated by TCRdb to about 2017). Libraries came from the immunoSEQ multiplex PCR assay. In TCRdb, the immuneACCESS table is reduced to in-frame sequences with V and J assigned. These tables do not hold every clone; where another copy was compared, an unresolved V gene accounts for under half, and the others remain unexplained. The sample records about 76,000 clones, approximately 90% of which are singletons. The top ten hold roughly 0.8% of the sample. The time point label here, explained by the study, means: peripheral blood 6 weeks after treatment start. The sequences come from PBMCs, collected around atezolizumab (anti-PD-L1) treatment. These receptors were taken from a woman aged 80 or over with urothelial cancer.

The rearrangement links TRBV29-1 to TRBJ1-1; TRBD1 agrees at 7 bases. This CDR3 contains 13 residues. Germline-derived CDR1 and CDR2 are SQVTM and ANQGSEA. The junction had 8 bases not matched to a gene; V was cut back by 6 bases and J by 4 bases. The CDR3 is CSVLTGLGTEAFF. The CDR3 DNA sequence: TGCAGCGTCTTGACAGGGCTGGGCACTGAAGCTTTCTTT.

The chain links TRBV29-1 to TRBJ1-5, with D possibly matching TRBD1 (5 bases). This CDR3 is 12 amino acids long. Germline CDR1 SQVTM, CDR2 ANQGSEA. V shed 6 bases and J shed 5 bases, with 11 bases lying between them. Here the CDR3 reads CSVWRGHQPQHF. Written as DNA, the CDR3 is TGCAGCGTATGGCGGGGCCATCAGCCCCAGCATTTT.

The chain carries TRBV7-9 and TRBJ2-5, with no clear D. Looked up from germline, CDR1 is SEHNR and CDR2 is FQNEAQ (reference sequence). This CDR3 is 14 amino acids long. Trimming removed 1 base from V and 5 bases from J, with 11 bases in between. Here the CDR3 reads CASSLVIPQETQYF. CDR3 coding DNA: TGTGCCAGCAGCTTAGTTATACCCCAGGAGACCCAGTACTTC.

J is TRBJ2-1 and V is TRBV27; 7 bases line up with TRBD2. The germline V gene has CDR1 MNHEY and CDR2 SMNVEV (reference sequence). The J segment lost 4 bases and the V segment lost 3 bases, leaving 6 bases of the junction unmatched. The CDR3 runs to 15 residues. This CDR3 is CASSFAGVGYNEQFF. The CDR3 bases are TGTGCCAGCAGTTTTGCGGGGGTGGGGTACAATGAGCAGTTCTTC.

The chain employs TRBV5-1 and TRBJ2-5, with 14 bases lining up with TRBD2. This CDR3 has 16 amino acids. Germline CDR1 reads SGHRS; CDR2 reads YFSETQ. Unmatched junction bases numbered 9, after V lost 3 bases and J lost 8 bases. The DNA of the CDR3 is TGCGCCAGCAGCTGGACTAGCGGGGGGCTCAAGAGTACCCAGTACTTC. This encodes CASSWTSGGLKSTQYF.

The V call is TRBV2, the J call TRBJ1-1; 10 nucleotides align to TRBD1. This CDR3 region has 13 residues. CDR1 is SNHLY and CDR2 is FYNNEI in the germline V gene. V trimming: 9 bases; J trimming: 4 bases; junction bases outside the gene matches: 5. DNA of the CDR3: TGTGCCAGGAGACAGGGGGCCGGCACTGAAGCTTTCTTT. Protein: CARRQGAGTEAFF.